This T cell receptor (beta chain) was captured by sequencing in a study of shared clonotypes between healthy human individuals. As to this clone: This same CDR3 is encoded by further DNA sequences in the sample.

Each cell subset's genomic DNA was divided evenly among several immunoSEQ plates. The team ran DNA from unsorted PBMCs on ten immunoSEQ deep assay plates for sequencing. As originally analysed: Filtering differed because ImmunoSEQ produced junction-only sequences that carried no quality scores. Using immunoSEQ multiplex PCR, the repertoire was profiled, and TCRdb retains in-frame clones only, with some absent. The D gene and trimming were derived from the DNA, and the V and J assignments and clone size from that table. The sample has about 560,000 clones, around 76% seen once. CDR1 is SNHLY and CDR2 is FYNNEI in the germline V gene. The J segment lost 4 bases and the V segment lost 5 bases, leaving 4 bases of the junction unmatched. The CDR3 contains 15 residues. Among the donors, all were Caucasian adults who lived in Nashville, Tennessee.

The sample taken for sequencing was PBMCs. The rearrangement links TRBV2 to TRBJ2-2, with 10 bases matching TRBD2. The sequence came from a woman between 40 and 50 years old in good health. Some clones in this sample may be carry-over from other donors' samples. CDR3 DNA sequence: TGTGCCAGCAGTTGGACTAGCGGAAGCACCGGGGAGCTGTTTTTT. Translation: CASSWTSGSTGELFF.